This TCR beta chain was obtained from a study of relationships among human T cell subsets (dated 2010 in TCRdb). Context from the whole study: Eight distinct blood T cell populations were sequenced: pan T, CD8 cytotoxic, regulatory, Th1, Th2, naive plus transitional, activated and memory cells.

A word on this clonotype: What this receptor recognizes is not known. Per-nucleotide qualities are absent, and no much larger clonotype sits a single base away.

Libraries were made using multiplex PCR. Instrument used: 454 GS FLX. TCR alpha and beta CDR3 regions were amplified from mRNA by semiquantitative ARM-PCR. In ARM-PCR, tagged nested gene-specific primers were used first, and communal superprimers then performed exponential amplification. Exonuclease was used to remove the nested primers before the first-round PCR products went through the second amplification round. Sequencing of the amplicons was performed on the 454 platform, which allows millions of DNA fragments to be sequenced rapidly without cloning bias. A read mappable to both V and J germline segments was defined as an effective read. In the paper's pipeline: Reads were assigned to germline V, D and J segments with IRmap, which uses pyromap, a Smith-Waterman modification adapted to 454 sequencing errors. D-beta assignments were filtered with cutoffs set at the 99th percentile of alignment scores obtained from simulated random sequences. The CDR3 was taken to be the amino acids lying between the conserved V-segment Y[YFLI]C motif and the J-segment [FW]GXGT motif. Repertoire diversity was estimated with a compound Poisson process model previously applied to large-scale EST data. A procedure for detecting cross-contamination was used to argue that the shared CDR3s did not come from sample contamination. The public reads were reprocessed in TCRdb via fastp at Q25 and MiXCR, keeping in-frame beta chains. For every CDR3 protein sequence, its rows merge into one entry that carries the most common genes and DNA. The authors' filters were not applied to this entry. Recorded for this sample are roughly 9,200 distinct CDR3 sequences; around 59% of them occurred a single time. Of the sample, about 5.7% falls within the top ten clones.

Memory T cells were selected as CD45RA-RO+ cells with anti-CD45RO beads from the CD45RA-negative fraction. Miltenyi superparamagnetic beads coated with subset-specific monoclonal antibodies were used for isolation of the T cell subsets. All T cell populations were isolated from peripheral blood. Ficoll separation was used to obtain mononuclear cells from whole blood, after which anti-CD14 microbeads were used to deplete monocytes. The isolated cell populations were resuspended in RNAprotect reagent immediately. General findings and caveats noted by the study authors: While more than 50% of CD8+ cytotoxic sequences came from clones with more than 100 reads, the regulatory and Th2 subsets had few clones of that kind. The substantial sharing of CDR3s among Th1, Th2 and regulatory T cells was interpreted as suggesting that cell fate choices are stochastic. The seven subsets showed no statistically significant differences in V, D and J usage, CDR3 length, or N-nucleotide additions. The bead-based sorting could not exclude a CD4+CD8+ double-positive population.

The germline V gene specifies KGHDR as CDR1 and SFDVKD as CDR2. The CDR3 has 13 amino acids, counting the end cysteine and phenylalanine. Only the CDR3 part of the read is kept: 39 bases, read in frame from the first base. The junction carries 15 bases between V and J, which are trimmed by 7 bases and 7 bases respectively. The sample taken for sequencing was memory T cells sorted from blood. This specimen's cell subset or site label, interpreted: CD45RA-RO+ memory T cells. The chain employs TRBV24-1 and TRBJ1-2; TRBD1 is a possible D gene, resting on 6 matching bases. The receptor comes from a middle-aged man in good health. CDR3 sequence: CATSQIQGGGYTF. In nucleotide form, the sequence is TGTGCCACCAGCCAAATACAGGGAGGTGGCTACACCTTC.